Listed below are T cell receptor beta chains from one sample, sequenced in a study of blood T cells in healthy people across ages. TCRdb reprocessed the 5' RACE reads via MiXCR and lists one record per CDR3 protein. The table includes hundreds of thousands of distinct CDR3 sequences, 20% to 25% detected once. The sequenced material came from blood. These TCRs come from a man aged 70 or older in good health. Both conserved end residues are part of each CDR3. A D gene is named only where the DNA matches it firmly. Some rows mark clone size as missing; the rest say once, few, many or name a class of expanded clone.

CDR3 length: 14
clone size: many
J gene: TRBJ2-7
V gene: TRBV28
D gene: .
CDR3 DNA: TGTGCCAGCAGTTTATCCGCAGGGCGATACGAGCAGTACTTC
CDR3 protein: CASSLSAGRYEQYF

CDR3 length: 13
clone size: many
J gene: TRBJ2-5
V gene: TRBV18
D gene: TRBD2
CDR3 DNA: TGTGCCAGCTCACCACGGGAGGGAGAGACCCAGTACTTC
CDR3 protein: CASSPREGETQYF

CDR3 length: 14
clone size: .
J gene: TRBJ2-5
V gene: TRBV5-3
D gene: .
CDR3 DNA: TGTGCCAGCAGCTTGCACAGCTCACAAGAGACCCAGTACTTC
CDR3 protein: CASSLHSSQETQYF

CDR3 length: 14
clone size: few
J gene: TRBJ2-3
V gene: TRBV14
D gene: .
CDR3 DNA: TGTGCCAGCAGACCCCTGGGGGGAACAGATACGCAGTATTTT
CDR3 protein: CASRPLGGTDTQYF

CDR3 length: 15
clone size: few
J gene: TRBJ1-2
V gene: TRBV28
D gene: .
CDR3 DNA: TGTGCCAGCAGTTCCCCGTGGGGCCGGGACTATGGCTACACCTTC
CDR3 protein: CASSSPWGRDYGYTF

CDR3 length: 15
clone size: few
J gene: TRBJ1-1
V gene: TRBV18
D gene: TRBD1
CDR3 DNA: TGTGCCAGCTCACCACAAGGACAGGTAAACACTGAAGCTTTCTTT
CDR3 protein: CASSPQGQVNTEAFF

CDR3 length: 13
clone size: few
J gene: TRBJ2-1
V gene: TRBV12-3/TRBV12-4
D gene: .
CDR3 DNA: TGTGCCAGCAGAGAACAGGACCCCGGTGAGCAGTTCTTC
CDR3 protein: CASREQDPGEQFF

CDR3 length: 15
clone size: few
J gene: TRBJ2-1
V gene: TRBV18
D gene: TRBD2
CDR3 DNA: TGTGCCAGCTCATCCCGGACTAGCGGGAGTGATGAGCAGTTCTTC
CDR3 protein: CASSSRTSGSDEQFF

CDR3 length: 16
clone size: few
J gene: TRBJ2-7
V gene: TRBV3-1
D gene: .
CDR3 DNA: TGTGCCAGCAGCCAAGCTACACTAGTTCCCTCCTACGAGCAGTACTTC
CDR3 protein: CASSQATLVPSYEQYF

CDR3 length: 16
clone size: .
J gene: TRBJ2-1
V gene: TRBV15
D gene: TRBD2
CDR3 DNA: TGTGCCACCAGCAGCTTAGGGACTAGCCGCCTCAATGAGCAGTTCTTC
CDR3 protein: CATSSLGTSRLNEQFF

CDR3 length: 15
clone size: many
J gene: TRBJ2-3
V gene: TRBV5-6
D gene: .
CDR3 DNA: TGTGCCAGCAGCTTGGAGTTCGGGAACGGAGATACGCAGTATTTT
CDR3 protein: CASSLEFGNGDTQYF

CDR3 length: 15
clone size: .
J gene: TRBJ1-5
V gene: TRBV20-1
D gene: .
CDR3 DNA: TGCAGTGCTAGAAACCCTGGAGGGGGCAATCAGCCCCAGCATTTT
CDR3 protein: CSARNPGGGNQPQHF

CDR3 length: 14
clone size: .
J gene: TRBJ2-1
V gene: TRBV7-2
D gene: .
CDR3 DNA: TGTGCCAGCAGCCCTGATACAGGGTCCAATGAGCAGTTCTTC
CDR3 protein: CASSPDTGSNEQFF

CDR3 length: 14
clone size: few
J gene: TRBJ1-2
V gene: TRBV20-1
D gene: .
CDR3 DNA: TGCAGTGCTAGTTCCCCGGGAAGCCCCTATGGCTACACCTTC
CDR3 protein: CSASSPGSPYGYTF

CDR3 length: 15
clone size: few
J gene: TRBJ1-4
V gene: TRBV7-8
D gene: TRBD1
CDR3 DNA: TGTGCCAGCAGCTTATTCGGACAGGGTGGCGAAAAACTGTTTTTT
CDR3 protein: CASSLFGQGGEKLFF

CDR3 length: 13
clone size: .
J gene: TRBJ2-5
V gene: TRBV5-6
D gene: .
CDR3 DNA: TGTGCCAGCAGCTTCTCAGTAGGGGAGACCCAGTACTTC
CDR3 protein: CASSFSVGETQYF

CDR3 length: 14
clone size: few
J gene: TRBJ1-6
V gene: TRBV7-9
D gene: TRBD1
CDR3 DNA: TGTGCCAGCAGCTCGACAGGGGATGGATCACCCCTCCACTTT
CDR3 protein: CASSSTGDGSPLHF